These 5 T cell receptor beta chains originate from one sample sequenced in a study of radiation and T cells in renal cell carcinoma (dated by TCRdb to about 2020). The library was produced with the immunoSEQ multiplex PCR assay. TCRdb took over this immuneACCESS table, retaining in-frame rearrangements with V and J assigned. Such tables are incomplete; in checked studies, under half of the missing clones stem from an unresolved V gene, and the remainder is unexplained. The sample table holds 150,000 or so clones, of which about 87% were seen once. The ten largest clones add up to roughly 4% of the sample. In light of the paper, this sample's time point label describes: baseline pretreatment blood. The intended sense of this specimen's treatment or condition label: 15 Gy SBRT to primary tumor, nephrectomy 4 weeks later. Sequencing was performed on blood, taken from a patient whose treatment included radiotherapy and nephrectomy. The receptors originated from a woman in her seventies with renal cell carcinoma.

The chain combines TRBV7-2 with TRBJ2-4; tentatively, D is TRBD2 (6 bases). The CDR3 consists of 15 residues. Germline V CDR1 and CDR2: SGHTA, FQGNSA. Deletions cut 5 bases from V and 7 bases from J, with 18 bases between. DNA for the CDR3: TGTGCCAGCAGCCCCGGGACTTGGACGGGGAACATTCAGTACTTC. Translated: CASSPGTWTGNIQYF. Looking up the rest from reference TRBV7-2 and TRBJ2-4 gives the full variable domain: GAGVSQSPSNKVTEKGKDVELRCDPISGHTALYWYRQSLGQGLEFLIYFQGNSAPDKSGLPSDRFSAERTGGSVSTLTIQRTQQEDSAVYLCASSPGTWTGNIQYFGAGTRLSVL.

As concerns this clone: Other DNA sequences within the sample encode an identical CDR3. This rearrangement joins TRBV5-6 to TRBJ1-1, with D unresolved. Germline V CDR1 and CDR2: SGHDT, YYEEEE. This CDR3 comprises 13 residues. V gave up 0 bases and J gave up 2 bases, with 5 bases separating them. CDR3 residues: CASSLAGNTEAFF. CDR3 coding DNA: TGTGCCAGCAGCTTGGCCGGAAACACTGAAGCTTTCTTT.

The genes are TRBV6-5 and TRBJ2-7, with unresolved D. Per germline, CDR1 MNHEY and CDR2 SVGAGI. CDR3 length: 16 residues. Deletions cut 0 bases from V and 4 bases from J, with 16 bases between. The CDR3 here is CASSYSVGARAYEQYF. The CDR3 coding sequence is TGTGCCAGCAGTTACTCCGTAGGTGCCCGCGCGTACGAGCAGTACTTC.

This sequence joins TRBV30 and TRBJ1-3, with D unresolved. The V and J ends lost 0 bases and 8 bases respectively, with 5 bases between them. This CDR3 contains 11 residues. From germline, CDR1 is GTSNPN and CDR2 SVGIG (reference sequence). The chain's CDR3 is CAWSVSDTIYF. DNA for the CDR3: TGTGCCTGGAGTGTGTCAGACACCATATATTTT.

The V call is TRBV5-1, the J call TRBJ1-1; no reliable D call. In germline, CDR1 is SGHRS, CDR2 YFSETQ. This CDR3 comprises 17 residues. Trimming shortened V by 3 bases and J by 0 bases, and 18 bases separated the two germline ends. The CDR3 nucleotides are TGCGCCAGCAGCTCTCTGGGCGGACCCTTATTGAACACTGAAGCTTTCTTT. Protein product: CASSSLGGPLLNTEAFF.